This entry lists 5 T cell receptor beta chains sequenced from one sample in a study of response to subunit inactivated influenza vaccine. MiXCR, run by TCRdb on the RT-PCR reads, gives a single entry per CDR3 protein. The sample comprises 550,000 to 650,000 distinct CDR3 sequences, roughly 12% of which are singletons, and about 10% rests with the top ten. The sequencing here drew on PBMCs from blood, taken on the day of vaccination. The receptor set was obtained from a man in his fifties who received an inactivated influenza vaccine.

Only a few counts were recorded for this clonotype. This chain uses TRBV7-2 with TRBJ1-1, with no clear D. In germline, CDR1 is SGHTA, CDR2 FQGNSA. The CDR3 runs 14 residues. Between the trimmed V and J ends, which lost 1 base and 1 base, there was a span of 7 bases. CDR3 sequence (DNA): TGTGCCAGCAGCTTAGTCCCGCAGAACACTGAAGCTTTCTTT. Translated, it gives CASSLVPQNTEAFF.

This clonotype came up a few times. V and J are TRBV6-1 and TRBJ1-5; the D is unclear. V shed 4 bases and J shed 7 bases, with 11 bases lying between them. The V gene's germline CDR1 is MNHNS and CDR2 SASEGT. CDR3 length: 13 amino acids. The CDR3 is CASSAGRRQPQHF. The DNA of the CDR3 is TGTGCCAGCAGTGCGGGGAGGAGACAGCCCCAGCATTTT.

The V gene is TRBV5-1, the J gene TRBJ1-4; a weak D match, TRBD1 (6 bases). CDR3 size: 15 residues. V lost 7 bases and J 2 bases, leaving 15 bases between the germline ends. Germline-derived CDR1 and CDR2 are SGHRS and YFSETQ. The CDR3 DNA follows: TGCGCCAGCTGCCAGGGGACGGATACTAATGAAAAACTGTTTTTT. Translation: CASCQGTDTNEKLFF. The complete variable domain, with remaining parts taken from reference TRBV5-1 and TRBJ1-4, reads KAGVTQTPRYLIKTRGQQVTLSCSPISGHRSVSWYQQTPGQGLQFLFEYFSETQRNKGNFPGRFSGRQFSNSRSEMNVSTLELGDSALYLCASCQGTDTNEKLFFGSGTQLSVL.

V is TRBV7-2 and J is TRBJ2-5; the match to TRBD1 covers 11 bases. The V and J ends lost 2 bases and 2 bases, in that order; junction bases with no gene match: 7. The CDR3 has 17 amino acids. Looked up from germline, CDR1 is SGHTA and CDR2 is FQGNSA. The CDR3 DNA follows: TGTGCCAGCAGCTTACCGGTCGGGGACAGGGGGCAAGAGACCCAGTACTTC. Translation: CASSLPVGDRGQETQYF.

This chain uses TRBV7-2 with TRBJ1-6; no firm D call. There are 15 residues in the CDR3. Germline V lookup: CDR1 SGHTA, CDR2 FQGNSA. The germline V and J ends were trimmed by 1 base and 6 bases, with 10 bases remaining between them. DNA of the CDR3: TGTGCCAGCAGCTTAGGACGGAGCTCTAATTCACCCCTCCACTTT. Residues: CASSLGRSSNSPLHF.